Listed here are 12 T cell receptor beta chains from one sample, sequenced in a study of blood T cell repertoires in COVID-19 (TCRdb year 2020). The library was prepared using the immunoSEQ multiplex PCR assay. TCRdb carries this immuneACCESS record with in-frame sequences only. Its versions omit some clonotypes, under half of them owing to an unresolved V gene in the studies checked, with the rest unexplained. The sample data list 200,000 to 300,000 clones, and more than 85% of these were observed just once. Approximately 7% of the sample goes to the ten largest clones. Sequencing input: peripheral blood. The receptors originated from a woman between 65 and 79 years old with active or convalescent COVID-19.

This clone was recorded only once. V is TRBV7-6 and J is TRBJ1-1; D might be TRBD1 (5 bases). Trimming left V 5 bases short and J 1 base short, with 8 bases between. CDR1 and CDR2 (germline): SGHVS, FNYEAQ. CDR3 size: 13 residues. This chain's CDR3 is CASSLRENTEAFF. The CDR3 nucleotides are TGTGCCAGCAGCCTCAGGGAGAACACTGAAGCTTTCTTT.

This clone showed up just once. V usage is TRBV6-5 and J usage is TRBJ2-3; maybe TRBD2 (6 bases). The CDR3 consists of 16 residues. V was shortened by 0 bases and J by 4 bases, with 14 bases between the two germline ends. Per the germline V gene, CDR1 is MNHEY and CDR2 is SVGAGI. The CDR3 DNA is TGTGCCAGCAGTTACTCTTTTTCCAGGGAGGCAGATACGCAGTATTTT. Its translation: CASSYSFSREADTQYF.

CDR3 sequence: CASSSQGFNEKLFF. The DNA for the CDR3 is TGTGCCAGCAGCTCACAGGGATTTAATGAAAAACTGTTTTTT. The chain is built from TRBV7-9 and TRBJ1-4, with D maybe TRBD1 (6 bases). With 4 bases removed from V and 4 bases from J, the gap between germline ends came to 10 bases. CDR1 is SEHNR, CDR2 FQNEAQ, per germline (reference sequence). The CDR3 runs to 14 residues.

The rearrangement uses TRBV21-1 and TRBJ1-6; the table assigns TRBD1, which was not confirmed against the DNA. TRBV21-1 has pseudogene status. This CDR3 has 15 residues. The CDR3 spells CASSTSTGGPSPLHF. DNA for the CDR3: TGTGCCAGCAGCACAAGCACAGGCGGACCTTCACCCCTCCACTTT.

The J gene is TRBJ1-5, the V gene TRBV4-3; 7 bases are a match to TRBD1. Germline V lookup: CDR1 LGHNA, CDR2 YSLEER. With V trimmed by 0 bases and J by 8 bases, 13 bases remained unmatched. This CDR3 spans 17 amino acids. CDR3 region: CASSQDRGGPLIKPQHF. The CDR3 DNA is TGCGCCAGCAGCCAAGATCGAGGGGGCCCATTAATCAAGCCCCAGCATTTT.

This clone has a single count. The chain is built from TRBV19 and TRBJ1-1, with D perhaps TRBD1 (6 bases). Trimming took off 7 bases at V and 1 base at J, with 16 bases between the two ends. CDR3 length equals 15 residues. Germline loops: CDR1 LNHDA, CDR2 SQIVND (reference sequence). The CDR3 nucleotides read TGTGCCAGTAAAAACGGGCAGGGGTGGAACACTGAAGCTTTCTTT. Protein: CASKNGQGWNTEAFF.

The rearrangement joins TRBV3-1 (or the pseudogene TRBV3-2) to TRBJ2-5, with 7 bases that match TRBD2. The CDR3 totals 13 residues. Germline CDR1 and CDR2: LGHDT and YNNKEL (reference sequence). V lost 1 base to trimming and J lost 7 bases; unmatched junction nucleotides: 3. The CDR3 is CASSQGGGGTQYF. As DNA, the CDR3 is TGTGCCAGCAGCCAAGGCGGGGGAGGGACCCAGTACTTC.

This chain uses TRBV5-6 with TRBJ1-2; 9 bases fit TRBD1. The CDR3 runs to 12 residues. Trimming removed 2 bases from V and 9 bases from J; junction bases left unmatched: 2. Germline assignment: CDR1 SGHDT and CDR2 YYEEEE. The chain's CDR3 is CASSLQGASYTF. CDR3 sequence (DNA): TGTGCCAGCAGCTTACAGGGGGCGAGCTACACCTTC.

The gene calls are TRBV6-5 and TRBJ2-1; no definite D call. Trimming removed 8 bases at V and 5 bases at J, with 10 bases between. The germline V gene encodes CDR1 MNHEY and CDR2 SVGAGI. The CDR3 is 12 amino acids. The CDR3, as DNA: TGTGCCAGCCAGCGTTCCCACAATGAGCAGTTCTTC. Encoded protein: CASQRSHNEQFF.

V gene TRBV19 combines with J gene TRBJ1-4; 10 bases match TRBD1. The length of the CDR3 is 15 residues. The germline V gene encodes CDR1 LNHDA and CDR2 SQIVND (reference sequence). The V and J ends lost 3 bases and 8 bases, in that order; junction bases with no gene match: 6. CDR3 in DNA: TGTGCCAGTAGTATTCCCCGGGACAGGGGCGAAAAACTGTTTTTT. Translating it yields CASSIPRDRGEKLFF.

The chain links TRBV27 to TRBJ1-2, with D unresolved. Germline CDR1 and CDR2: MNHEY and SMNVEV (reference sequence). CDR3 length equals 12 residues. The V and J ends lost 4 bases and 8 bases respectively, with 11 bases between them. The CDR3 protein is CASSSPGEGYTF. CDR3 DNA: TGTGCCAGCAGTTCCCCGGGAGAAGGCTACACCTTC.

The count of this clone is one. CDR3 bases: TGTGCCAGCAGCCAGGACAGGGGGGGAACAGATACGCAGTATTTT. It specifies CASSQDRGGTDTQYF. The rearrangement links TRBV5-4 to TRBJ2-3; the match to TRBD1 covers 10 bases. Germline V lookup: CDR1 SGHNT, CDR2 YYREEE (reference sequence). Trimming took 4 bases from V and 3 from J; bases not matched to a gene: 5. This CDR3 region has 15 residues.